The sequence of this T cell receptor beta chain was determined in a study of naive and memory T cell subsets. General observations from the study: The RNA method is potentially sensitive to activation and differentiation changes.

Four PCR rounds used nested alpha and beta constant region primers plus the SP2 primer. For blood and skin samples, reverse transcription used TCR alpha and beta constant primers. TCRdb itself ran the 5' RACE reads through MiXCR, one entry per CDR3 protein. There are around 56,000 distinct CDR3 sequences in the sample; 6% to 8.5% occur only once, and more than 7.5% lies in the top ten. V was shortened by 0 bases and J by 4 bases, with 17 bases between the two germline ends. The CDR3 contains 17 residues. In the case of this clonotype: Its specificity is not known.

TCR cDNA received a 3' ligated oligonucleotide that carried a UMI. Whole-blood samples were 2 to 2.5 ml of peripheral blood from healthy adult volunteers. Input was 1 to 1000 ng of DNase-treated total RNA without cell sorting. V usage is TRBV12-3 or TRBV12-4 and J usage is TRBJ2-3; D might be TRBD1 or TRBD2, each matching 6 bases. This TCR was recovered from a female donor in good health. The CDR3 protein is CASSLARWGARADTQYF. The CDR3 coding sequence is TGTGCCAGCAGTTTAGCGAGGTGGGGGGCTAGGGCAGATACGCAGTATTTT.